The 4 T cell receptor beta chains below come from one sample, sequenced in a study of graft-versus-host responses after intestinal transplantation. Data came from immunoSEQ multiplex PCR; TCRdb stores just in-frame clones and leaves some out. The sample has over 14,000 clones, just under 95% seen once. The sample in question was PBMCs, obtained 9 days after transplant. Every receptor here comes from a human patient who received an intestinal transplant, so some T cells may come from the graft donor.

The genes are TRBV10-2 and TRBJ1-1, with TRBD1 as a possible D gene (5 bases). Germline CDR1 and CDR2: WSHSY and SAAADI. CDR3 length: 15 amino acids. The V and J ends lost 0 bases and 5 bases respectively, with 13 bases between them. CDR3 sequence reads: CASSESLGVRTEAFF. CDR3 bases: TGCGCCAGCAGTGAGTCTTTGGGGGTACGTACTGAAGCTTTCTTT.

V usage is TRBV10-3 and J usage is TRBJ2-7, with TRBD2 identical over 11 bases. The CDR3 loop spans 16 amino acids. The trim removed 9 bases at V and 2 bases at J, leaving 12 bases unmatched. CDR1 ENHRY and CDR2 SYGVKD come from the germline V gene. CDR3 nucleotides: TGTGCCATTACCACCCGAGGGACTAGCGGCGCCTACGAGCAGTACTTC. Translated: CAITTRGTSGAYEQYF.

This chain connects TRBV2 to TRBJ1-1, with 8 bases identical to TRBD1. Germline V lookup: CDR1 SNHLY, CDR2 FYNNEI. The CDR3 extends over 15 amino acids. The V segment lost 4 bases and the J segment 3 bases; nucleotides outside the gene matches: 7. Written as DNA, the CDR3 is TGTGCCAGCAGTGCTCTTCCACAGGGGGACACTGAAGCTTTCTTT. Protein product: CASSALPQGDTEAFF. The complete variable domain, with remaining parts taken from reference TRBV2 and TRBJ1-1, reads EPEVTQTPSHQVTQMGQEVILRCVPISNHLYFYWYRQILGQKVEFLVSFYNNEISEKSEIFDDQFSVERPDGSNFTLKIRSTKLEDSAMYFCASSALPQGDTEAFFGQGTRLTVV.

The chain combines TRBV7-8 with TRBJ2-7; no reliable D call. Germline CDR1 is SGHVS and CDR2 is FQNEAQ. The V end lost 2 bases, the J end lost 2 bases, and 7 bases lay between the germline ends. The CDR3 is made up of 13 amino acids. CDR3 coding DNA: TGTGCCAGCAGCTTATACGGAGCCTACGAGCAGTACTTC. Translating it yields CASSLYGAYEQYF.